This T cell receptor (beta chain) stems from a study of cytomegalovirus exposure and HLA in healthy donors. CDR1 is SGHVS, CDR2 FQNEAQ, per germline. The CDR3 runs 12 residues. After removal of 9 bases from V and 1 base from J, the junction contained 2 bases not matched to a gene. In regard to this clone: Its cognate antigen is unknown.

The PCR made use of 60 Vbeta and 13 Jbeta primers. Sequenced by immunoSEQ multiplex PCR; TCRdb stores in-frame clones only, minus some. The table lists 150,000 to 200,000 clones, around 68% of them singletons. Points from the study as a whole: Later on, an analysis tied roughly 17,000 TCR beta sequences to HLA alleles at 0.05 false discovery rate. Among the CMV-associated chains, a few were confirmed in vitro as specific for CMV antigens.

Sequencing was done on a sample of PBMCs. The TCR was taken from a woman aged 35 to 49 in good health and CMV-seropositive. The rearrangement links TRBV7-8 to TRBJ2-5, with 7 bases matching TRBD1. The CDR3 protein is CASAGGQETQYF. For the CDR3, the DNA is TGTGCCAGTGCAGGGGGCCAAGAGACCCAGTACTTC.